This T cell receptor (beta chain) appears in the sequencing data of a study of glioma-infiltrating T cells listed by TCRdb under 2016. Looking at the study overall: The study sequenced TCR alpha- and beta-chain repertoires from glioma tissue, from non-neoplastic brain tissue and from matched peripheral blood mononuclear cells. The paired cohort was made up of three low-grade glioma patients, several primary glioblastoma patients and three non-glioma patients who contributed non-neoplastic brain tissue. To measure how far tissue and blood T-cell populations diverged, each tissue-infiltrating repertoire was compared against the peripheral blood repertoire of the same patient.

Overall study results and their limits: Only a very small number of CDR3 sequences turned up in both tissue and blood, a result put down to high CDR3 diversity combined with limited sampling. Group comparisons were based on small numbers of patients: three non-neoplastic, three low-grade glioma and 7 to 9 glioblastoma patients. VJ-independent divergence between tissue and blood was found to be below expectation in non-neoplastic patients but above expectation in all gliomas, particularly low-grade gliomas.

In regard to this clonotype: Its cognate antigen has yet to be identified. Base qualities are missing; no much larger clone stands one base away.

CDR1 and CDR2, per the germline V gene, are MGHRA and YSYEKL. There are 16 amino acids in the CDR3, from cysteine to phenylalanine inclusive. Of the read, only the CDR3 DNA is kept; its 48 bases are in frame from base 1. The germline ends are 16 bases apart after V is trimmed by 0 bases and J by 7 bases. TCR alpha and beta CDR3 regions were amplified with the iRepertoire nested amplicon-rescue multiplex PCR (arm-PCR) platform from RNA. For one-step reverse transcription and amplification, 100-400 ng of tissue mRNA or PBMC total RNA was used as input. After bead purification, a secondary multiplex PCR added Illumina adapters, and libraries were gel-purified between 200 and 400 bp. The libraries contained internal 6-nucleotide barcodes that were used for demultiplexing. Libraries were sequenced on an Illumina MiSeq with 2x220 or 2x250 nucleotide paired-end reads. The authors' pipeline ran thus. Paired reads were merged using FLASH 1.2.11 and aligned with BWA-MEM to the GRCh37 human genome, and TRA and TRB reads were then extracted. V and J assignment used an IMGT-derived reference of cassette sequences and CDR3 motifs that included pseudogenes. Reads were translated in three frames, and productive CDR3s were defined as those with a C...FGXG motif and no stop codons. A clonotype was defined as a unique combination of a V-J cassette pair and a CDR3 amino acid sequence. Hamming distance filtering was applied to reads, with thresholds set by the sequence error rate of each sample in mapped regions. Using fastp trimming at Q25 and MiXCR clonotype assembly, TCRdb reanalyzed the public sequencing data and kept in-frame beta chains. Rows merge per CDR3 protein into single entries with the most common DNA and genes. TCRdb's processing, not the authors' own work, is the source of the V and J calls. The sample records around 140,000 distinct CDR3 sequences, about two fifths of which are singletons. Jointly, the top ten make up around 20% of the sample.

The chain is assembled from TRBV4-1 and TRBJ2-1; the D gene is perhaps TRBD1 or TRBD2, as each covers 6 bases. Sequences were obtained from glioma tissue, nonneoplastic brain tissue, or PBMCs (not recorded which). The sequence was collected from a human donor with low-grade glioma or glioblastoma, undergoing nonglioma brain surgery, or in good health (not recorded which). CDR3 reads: CASSQDWNRAGNEQFF. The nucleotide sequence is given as TGCGCCAGCAGCCAAGATTGGAACAGGGCGGGGAATGAGCAGTTCTTC.